This paragraph reports one TCR beta chain. The entry originates in a study of OX40 agonist ivuxolimab in advanced cancers. Study overall: Among those treated, three patients had partial responses, one with hepatocellular carcinoma and two with cutaneous melanoma.

TCRdb's copy holds only in-frame clones and misses some; the assay was immunoSEQ multiplex PCR. The profile covers about 84,000 clones, with approximately 93% appearing a single time and roughly 11% taken by the ten largest. This TCR was recovered from an adult with an advanced solid tumor such as melanoma, head and neck, liver or kidney cancer. The sample here was CD4+ or CD8+ T cells sorted from blood, taken in a trial of the OX40 agonist ivuxolimab.

The CDR3 sequence: CASSQDLNFAGVTYEQYF. CDR3 nucleotide sequence: TGTGCCAGCAGCCAAGATCTGAACTTTGCAGGGGTCACCTACGAGCAGTACTTC. This sequence joins TRBV4-2 and TRBJ2-7, with D perhaps matching TRBD1 (6 bases). The V and J ends lost 0 bases and 2 bases respectively, with 20 bases between them. The CDR3 loop spans 18 amino acids. Germline-derived CDR1 and CDR2 are LGHNA and YNFKEQ.